This T cell receptor (beta chain) was documented in a study of T cell repertoires in cytomegalovirus infection. Study-wide background: Newly reported HLA-C-restricted and thoroughly characterized HLA-B-restricted CMV epitopes were employed. CMV infection and matching HLA type were both indicated by public TCR beta signatures. Study-level points and caveats: Predominance within the ex vivo response was attributable to HLA-C-restricted CMV-specific TCR beta clonotypes. Cumulated frequencies of public TCR beta families served to identify carriers of CMV plus the relevant HLA.

TCRdb reprocessed the reads with MiXCR, giving one entry per CDR3 protein. The top ten hold around an eighth of the sample, which has approximately 990,000 distinct CDR3 sequences, about a third seen once. As for this clonotype: The antigen is undetermined.

The CDR3 loop spans 17 amino acids. Per germline, CDR1 SGHDT and CDR2 YYEEEE. V shed 5 bases and J shed 0 bases, with 18 bases lying between them. The J gene is TRBJ1-5, the V gene TRBV5-6, with D possibly TRBD1 on 6 matching bases. Sequenced material: cultured CD8+ T cells from PBMCs, taken from culture after CMV antigen stimulation. This sequence was found in a human donor in good health (CMV status not recorded). Some clones in this sample may be carry-over from other donors' samples. The CDR3 spells CASSSWTEIYSNQPQHF. The CDR3 nucleotides read TGTGCCAGCAGTTCCTGGACAGAAATATATAGCAATCAGCCCCAGCATTTT.